This T cell receptor (beta chain) appears in the sequencing data of a study of shared clonotypes between healthy human individuals. V lost 2 bases and J 6 bases, leaving 12 bases between the germline ends. The CDR3 is 13 residues long. Germline V gene sequence: CDR1 SGHRS, CDR2 YFSETQ. The assay was carried out at the deep level. As originally analysed: Junction-only sequences produced by ImmunoSEQ had no quality scores, so filtering differed. Sequencing used immunoSEQ multiplex PCR; TCRdb keeps in-frame clones, though not all of them. V and J calls and clone size follow that table, whereas D and trimming were derived from the DNA. This table has fewer than 3 million clones, around 90% appearing once. All the donors were Caucasian adults who lived in Nashville, Tennessee. As to this clone: Its antigen is still unknown.

General study points: Clonotypes that were shared across a handful of donors made up approximately 5.1% of naive CD4 clonotypes.

The sequencing sample was made of naive CD4+ T cells from PBMCs. The subset here: CD45RA+ positively selected. The receptor comes from a man aged 18-30 years in good health. Some clones in this sample may be carry-over from other donors' samples. The V and J genes are TRBV5-1 and TRBJ2-7; D is ambiguous. CDR3 in DNA: TGCGCCAGCAGCTTTACATCGGAACCCGAGCAGTACTTC. Encoded protein: CASSFTSEPEQYF.